This T cell receptor (beta chain) is drawn from a study of TIL therapy for anti-PD-1-resistant metastatic lung cancer. Whole-study context: Tumors were harvested before any PD-1/PD-L1 blockade. Patients had a median age of 54 years (range about 35-75). A few tumors were EGFR-mutant and two were ALK-rearranged. Tumors carried a median about 1.5 non-synonymous mutations per megabase.

The CDR3 runs 15 residues. After removal of 4 bases from V and 5 bases from J, the junction contained 7 bases not matched to a gene. The germline V gene has CDR1 MNHEY and CDR2 SVGEGT. This sample's time point: pre-treatment sample, taken before nivolumab and TIL therapy. The libraries were made with immunoSEQ v3. Some clones are missing from TCRdb's copy, which holds only in-frame ones; the method was immunoSEQ multiplex PCR. The sample contains tens of thousands of clones, roughly 87% of which appear only once. The origin of this receptor is a person aged 25-80 years with non-small cell lung cancer. The rearrangement uses TRBV6-2 or TRBV6-3 and TRBJ2-5; 10 nucleotides agree with TRBD2. The sequencing used blood, collected at baseline. The CDR3 coding sequence is TGTGCCAGCAGTTGGAAGCGGGAGGGCCGGGAGACCCAGTACTTC. Translating gives CASSWKREGRETQYF.